This T cell receptor beta chain emerged from a study of metastatic and nonmetastatic thyroid tumors. As for the study in general: Where malignant and benign thyroid patients were concerned, repertoires were compared across blood and tumor or nodule tissue.

Per the authors' pipeline: The study took CDR3 differences across clinicopathological groups and made a distant-metastasis classifier for papillary thyroid cancer from them. TCRdb re-called clones via MiXCR from the PCR reads. The V and J calls here are based on TCRdb, not the publication. The sample has approximately 20,000 clones; roughly a quarter are singletons. Every patient was untreated before thyroid surgery. Study-level points and caveats: Reported TCR beta diversity, measured in blood and tumor, was significantly higher for malignant thyroid tumors than for benign nodules.

With regard to this clone: The target antigen is unknown.

Germline V gene sequence: CDR1 MNHNS, CDR2 SASEGT. V trimming: 6 bases; J trimming: 8 bases; junction bases outside the gene matches: 7. This CDR3 is 14 amino acids long. This TCR derives from a female donor with papillary thyroid cancer or a benign thyroid nodule (not recorded which). Some clones in this sample may be carry-over from other donors' samples. The rearrangement uses TRBV6-1 and TRBJ2-1, with 10 bases identical to TRBD2. The material sequenced was tumor tissue. CDR3 loop: CASRRAGGLDEQFF. For the CDR3, the DNA is TGTGCCAGCAGGCGAGCGGGAGGGCTGGATGAGCAGTTCTTC.